These 25 T cell receptor beta chains were all obtained from the same sample, sequenced in a study of T cells in Graves' hyperthyroidism and ophthalmopathy. Amplification targeted TCR beta CDR3 regions from RNA transcripts. In the first-round RT-PCR of the TCR CDR3, the HTBI primer set was used. TCRdb ran MiXCR on the multiplex PCR reads and lists one entry per CDR3 protein. The sample records roughly 570,000 distinct CDR3 sequences, under 60% being singletons. What was sequenced was peripheral blood or thyroid tissue (not recorded which). The receptors were gathered from a woman aged 18-29 years with Graves' hyperthyroidism.

This rearrangement joins TRBV5-1 to TRBJ2-2; 12 bases map to TRBD2. In germline, CDR1 is SGHRS, CDR2 YFSETQ. The CDR3 is 13 residues long. The ends lost 6 bases at V and 8 bases at J; junction bases unmatched: 2. The CDR3 region has the DNA TGCGCCAGCACCGGACTAGCGGGGGGGGAGCTGTTTTTT. Translated: CASTGLAGGELFF.

Regarding this clonotype: This may be a read error, as it is one base from a much larger clone. This chain links TRBV12-5 with TRBJ1-5; the match to TRBD1 covers 10 bases. This CDR3 has 15 residues. J lost 6 bases, V lost 6 bases, and 8 bases had no gene match. The germline CDR1 and CDR2 sequences are LGHNT and FRNRAP. CDR3 loop: CASGGDRGSSQPQHF. DNA of the CDR3: TGTGCTAGTGGCGGGGACAGGGGATCTTCTCAGCCCCAGCATTTT.

At least ten counts were recorded for this clonotype. The V and J genes are TRBV7-9 and TRBJ1-1; 7 bases align to TRBD1. The trim removed 2 bases at V and 3 bases at J, leaving 9 bases unmatched. The CDR3 sequence is 16 residues long. Germline V gives CDR1 SEHNR, CDR2 FQNEAQ (reference sequence). CDR3 coding DNA: TGTGCCAGCAGCTTAACGTTCGGACAGGTGGACACTGAAGCTTTCTTT. This codes for CASSLTFGQVDTEAFF.

V usage is TRBV7-8 and J usage is TRBJ2-7; 9 bases fit TRBD2. V gave up 5 bases and J gave up 6 bases; unmatched junction bases: 8. The CDR3 totals 14 residues. CDR1 SGHVS and CDR2 FQNEAQ come from the germline V gene. The CDR3 region is CASSHGGLASEQYF. The CDR3 DNA reads as TGTGCCAGCAGCCATGGAGGACTAGCGAGCGAGCAGTACTTC.

This chain connects TRBV9 to TRBJ2-6, with D possibly TRBD1 on 5 matching bases. Per germline, CDR1 SGDLS and CDR2 YYNGEE. This CDR3 is 15 amino acids long. V lost 2 bases and J 0 bases, leaving 6 bases between the germline ends. The CDR3 is CASSVGLSGANVLTF. The DNA for the CDR3 is TGTGCCAGCAGCGTGGGGCTCTCTGGGGCCAACGTCCTGACTTTC.

This clonotype was detected a few times. This chain connects TRBV5-1 to TRBJ2-7, with 10 bases fitting TRBD2. Germline CDR1 and CDR2: SGHRS and YFSETQ. Trimming at V came to 3 bases and at J to 6 bases, leaving 6 bases not matched to a gene. The CDR3 runs to 14 residues. The CDR3 nucleotides are TGCGCCAGCAGCTCCGGGACTAGCGTTACCGAGCAGTACTTC. This translates into CASSSGTSVTEQYF.

This clonotype occurred many times. The CDR3 protein is CSAKADNYEQYF. CDR3 bases: TGCAGTGCAAAAGCAGATAACTACGAGCAGTACTTC. The V and J genes are TRBV20-1 and TRBJ2-7; D gene unclear. Germline CDR1 DFQATT, CDR2 SNEGSKA (reference sequence). This CDR3 region has 12 residues. V lost 6 bases and J 3 bases, leaving 12 bases between the germline ends.

The chain joins TRBV10-3 to TRBJ2-1, with a weak D call TRBD2 (6 bases). The germline CDR1 and CDR2 sequences are ENHRY and SYGVKD. The CDR3 is 16 residues long. The ends were cut back, 0 bases at V and 1 base at J, with 10 bases in the middle. The CDR3 sequence is CAISESASVSYNEQFF. CDR3 nucleotide sequence: TGTGCCATCAGTGAGTCAGCTAGCGTGTCCTACAATGAGCAGTTCTTC.

The table lists this clonotype with a few counts. The rearrangement uses TRBV4-1 and TRBJ1-5, with TRBD1 matching 7 bases. The CDR3 runs 16 residues. Germline trimming cut 6 bases from V and 0 bases from J; bases unmatched to any gene: 8. CDR1 is MGHRA and CDR2 is YSYEKL in the germline V gene. CDR3 in amino acids: CASRDPRQGSNQPQHF. DNA of the CDR3: TGCGCCAGCAGGGACCCTCGACAGGGTAGCAATCAGCCCCAGCATTTT.

The chain carries TRBV12-3 or TRBV12-4 and TRBJ1-4, with D maybe TRBD1 (6 bases). V was pared by 5 bases and J by 6 bases, with 19 bases between. The CDR3 contains 16 residues. The chain's CDR3 is CASSTQGPPRDEKLFF. DNA of the CDR3: TGTGCCAGCAGTACCCAGGGGCCGCCGAGGGATGAAAAACTGTTTTTT.

J is TRBJ2-7 and V is TRBV15; D is tentatively TRBD1 or TRBD2 (5 bases each). The CDR3 runs 16 residues. V lost 1 base, J lost 3 bases, and 16 bases lay in between. Germline V gene data show CDR1 as LNHNV and CDR2 as YYDKDF (reference sequence). CDR3 region: CATSRGFRDASYEQYF. CDR3 DNA sequence: TGTGCCACCAGCAGAGGGTTCCGGGACGCTAGCTACGAGCAGTACTTC.

The V and J genes are TRBV7-2 and TRBJ2-2, with D perhaps TRBD1 or TRBD2 (5 bases each). This CDR3 is built from 17 residues. V was clipped by 3 bases and J by 2 bases, with 16 bases between them. Germline V gene lookup returns CDR1 SGHTA and CDR2 FQGNSA. The DNA of the CDR3 is TGTGCCAGCAGCTTCACGGGACGTCGGGTAAACACCGGGGAGCTGTTTTTT. It yields the protein CASSFTGRRVNTGELFF.

This clonotype was detected a few times. J is TRBJ2-3 and V is TRBV20-1; D remains ambiguous. This CDR3 contains 11 residues. V lost 0 bases, J lost 6 bases, and 4 bases lay in between. The V gene's germline CDR1 is DFQATT and CDR2 SNEGSKA (reference sequence). CDR3 in DNA: TGCAGTGCTAGAGATAGTGATACGCAGTATTTT. It yields the protein CSARDSDTQYF.

The genes are TRBV12-3 or TRBV12-4 and TRBJ1-1, with a weak D call TRBD1 (5 bases). This CDR3 is 14 amino acids long. V dropped 6 bases and J dropped 5 bases, with 16 bases sitting between them. The CDR3 sequence: CASRWGVTVTEAFF. CDR3 bases: TGTGCCAGCAGATGGGGGGTGACGGTGACTGAAGCTTTCTTT.

This chain joins TRBV7-2 and TRBJ2-7; possible D gene TRBD2, 5 bases. Looked up from germline, CDR1 is SGHTA and CDR2 is FQGNSA. V was cut by 5 bases and J by 1 base, with 9 bases left in between. This CDR3 is 13 amino acids long. The DNA of the CDR3 is TGTGCCAGCAGCATCCGGGAATCCTACGAGCAGTACTTC. This encodes CASSIRESYEQYF. The full variable domain, rest sourced from reference TRBV7-2 and TRBJ2-7, is GAGVSQSPSNKVTEKGKDVELRCDPISGHTALYWYRQSLGQGLEFLIYFQGNSAPDKSGLPSDRFSAERTGGSVSTLTIQRTQQEDSAVYLCASSIRESYEQYFGPGTRLTVT.

J is TRBJ1-4 and V is TRBV13; a weak D match, TRBD1 (6 bases). Germline V gene sequence: CDR1 PRHDT, CDR2 FYEKMQ (reference sequence). This CDR3 is 14 amino acids long. Trimming shortened V by 5 bases and J by 3 bases, and 10 bases separated the two germline ends. CDR3 bases: TGTGCCAGCAGCGCGACAGGCCCTAATGAAAAACTGTTTTTT. It codes for CASSATGPNEKLFF.

The chain combines TRBV14 with TRBJ2-7; D is perhaps TRBD1 (6 bases). V lost 3 bases to trimming and J lost 4 bases, with 7 bases between them. The germline V gene encodes CDR1 SGHDN and CDR2 FVKESK. CDR3 length equals 12 residues. This CDR3 is CASSHRGYEQYF. The CDR3 region has the DNA TGTGCCAGCAGCCACAGGGGTTACGAGCAGTACTTC.

This clonotype has a count of ten or more. This chain connects TRBV24-1 to TRBJ2-5; D is unresolved. The ends were cut back, 6 bases at V and 0 bases at J, with 19 bases in the middle. CDR1 and CDR2 (germline): KGHDR, SFDVKD. CDR3 length: 17 amino acids. CDR3 sequence reads: CATSPSSTPFYQETQYF. CDR3 bases: TGTGCCACCAGTCCCTCCTCGACACCCTTTTACCAAGAGACCCAGTACTTC.

In regard to this clonotype: One junction end does not reproduce the germline sequence, and a read error may be involved. V gene TRBV2 combines with J gene TRBJ1-6; 7 bases line up with TRBD1. The CDR3 covers 16 residues. CDR1 and CDR2 from the germline V gene are SNHLY and FYNNEI. Written as DNA, the CDR3 is TGTGCCAGCTCACCACAGCGGTCAGGGGGGACTTCATCCCTCCACTTT. This sequence encodes CASSPQRSGGTSSLHF.

The chain is built from TRBV20-1 and TRBJ2-7; 7 bases map to TRBD2. The CDR3 length is 13 residues. CDR1 and CDR2 from the germline V gene are DFQATT and SNEGSKA (reference sequence). The junction had 11 bases not matched to a gene; V was cut back by 6 bases and J by 6 bases. DNA of the CDR3: TGCAGTGCACGCCTGGGCGGGAGTGGCGAGCAGTACTTC. Translating gives CSARLGGSGEQYF.

Worth noting for this clonotype: This CDR3 is missing its conserved last phenylalanine or tryptophan, likely due to a read error. The DNA is omitted, as the CDR3 cannot be located on it reliably, and the CDR3 follows TCRdb's listing. The chain joins TRBV7-9 to TRBJ1-4; the table calls TRBD1, which could not be checked here. The CDR3 has 11 residues if both end residues are counted. The germline CDR1 and CDR2 sequences are SEHNR and FQNEAQ (reference sequence). The CDR3 loop is CASSSPPTGNY.

This clonotype was seen repeatedly, ten times or more. V gene TRBV12-3 or TRBV12-4 combines with J gene TRBJ1-5; no clear D gene. There are 12 residues in the CDR3. V lost 2 bases to trimming and J lost 6 bases, with 5 bases between them. This CDR3 reads CASSLWVQPQHF. CDR3 DNA: TGTGCCAGCAGTTTATGGGTTCAGCCCCAGCATTTT.

The gene calls are TRBV6-2 or TRBV6-3 and TRBJ2-3; maybe TRBD1 (5 bases). Per germline, CDR1 MNHEY and CDR2 SVGEGT. V lost 0 bases and J lost 2, with 12 bases in between. This CDR3 has 16 residues. This CDR3 is CASSYSEQDDTDTQYF. The CDR3 DNA sequence: TGTGCCAGCAGTTACTCCGAACAGGATGACACAGATACGCAGTATTTT.

This rearrangement joins TRBV25-1 to TRBJ2-1; maybe TRBD1 (6 bases). V gave up 1 base and J gave up 5 bases, with 15 bases separating them. The V gene's germline CDR1 is MGHDK and CDR2 SYGVNS. The CDR3 runs to 16 residues. CDR3 nucleotide sequence: TGTGCCAGCAGTGAATTGTCTCAGGGGTTAAACAATGAGCAGTTCTTC. As protein: CASSELSQGLNNEQFF. The full variable domain, rest sourced from reference TRBV25-1 and TRBJ2-1, is EADIYQTPRYLVIGTGKKITLECSQTMGHDKMYWYQQDPGMELHLIHYSYGVNSTEKGDLSSESTVSRIRTEHFPLTLESARPSHTSQYLCASSELSQGLNNEQFFGPGTRLTVL.

In this sample, this clonotype turned up a few times. The chain is built from TRBV3-1 and TRBJ1-2, with D possibly TRBD1 on 5 matching bases. This CDR3 region has 15 residues. Germline V lookup: CDR1 LGHDT, CDR2 YNNKEL (reference sequence). V dropped 1 base and J dropped 4 bases, with 13 bases sitting between them. In DNA form, the CDR3 reads TGTGCCAGCAGCCAAGTACCGAGGGGATTCTATGGCTACACCTTC. Translation: CASSQVPRGFYGYTF.